This T cell receptor (beta chain) comes out of a study of blood T cell repertoires in COVID-19. Background on the study: Acute-phase and convalescent COVID-19 samples originated in the United States, Italy and Spain. PBMCs, B-cell-depleted T cells, or T cells were the source of the cDNA or gDNA that made up the material.

Trimming left V 1 base short and J 5 bases short, with 14 bases between. The CDR3 has 15 amino acids. Germline loops: CDR1 SGHRS, CDR2 YFSETQ. In the authors' methods: Using reference gene primer amplification, nucleated cell counts were estimated. The method was immunoSEQ multiplex PCR; TCRdb's version includes in-frame clones alone and lacks a portion of them. V, J and clone size were drawn from that table, and D and trimming were deduced from the DNA. This sample yields 200,000 to 250,000 clones, of which around 80% are seen a single time; 5.5% to 7% belongs to the top ten. The chain uses TRBV5-1 and TRBJ2-3, with D tentatively TRBD1 (6 bases). The clonotype originates from a woman between 65 and 79 years old with acute or convalescent COVID-19. Sequencing was performed on peripheral blood. The CDR3 DNA sequence: TGCGCCAGCAGCTTGCGAGCAGGGGCGGGAGATACGCAGTATTTT. Translating it yields CASSLRAGAGDTQYF.